The next 32 T cell receptor beta chains were all read from a single sample in a study of blood T cells in healthy people across ages. Primed by a sample-barcoded 5' primer and a J-beta primer mix, a second PCR proceeded for about 6 to 11 cycles. A single record per CDR3 protein comes from TCRdb applying MiXCR to the 5' RACE reads. The sample gives 850,000 to 950,000 distinct CDR3 sequences, more than 25% of which show up once; approximately 15% is in the top ten. The specimen was blood. The receptors here all came from a woman aged 80 or older in good health.

The table lists this clonotype with many counts. The V gene is TRBV11-2, the J gene TRBJ1-2; TRBD1 agrees at 11 bases. The V gene's germline CDR1 is SGHAT and CDR2 FQNNGV. This CDR3 has 14 amino acids. The trim removed 6 bases at V and 6 bases at J, leaving 6 bases unmatched. The CDR3: CASSPDRGPNGYTF. CDR3 DNA sequence: TGTGCCAGCAGTCCGGACAGGGGGCCGAATGGCTACACCTTC.

The rearrangement joins TRBV6-2 or TRBV6-3 to TRBJ1-1, with unresolved D. From germline, CDR1 is MNHEY and CDR2 SVGEGT. The CDR3 contains 13 residues. Between the trimmed V and J ends, which lost 7 bases and 0 bases, there was a span of 9 bases. CDR3 bases: TGTGCCAGCACCAGAGCTTTGAACACTGAAGCTTTCTTT. Translated, it gives CASTRALNTEAFF.

The CDR3 loop is CASSTGGQGAAEAFF. CDR3 coding DNA: TGTGCCAGCAGCACAGGCGGGCAGGGGGCCGCTGAAGCTTTCTTT. The V call is TRBV7-2, the J call TRBJ1-1; 8 bases align to TRBD1. Germline V gives CDR1 SGHTA, CDR2 FQGNSA. V trimming: 5 bases; J trimming: 6 bases; junction bases outside the gene matches: 11. The CDR3 is made up of 15 amino acids.

This clonotype occurred many times. The genes are TRBV18 and TRBJ2-7, with 9 bases matching TRBD1. V shed 4 bases and J 5 bases; nucleotides not matched to a gene: 6. The length of the CDR3 is 14 residues. CDR1 and CDR2 (germline): KGHSH, LQKENI. CDR3 region: CASSQQGARNEQYF. In nucleotides, the CDR3 is TGTGCCAGCTCACAACAGGGGGCTAGAAACGAGCAGTACTTC. Full variable domain (rest looked up from reference TRBV18 and TRBJ2-7): NAGVMQNPRHLVRRRGQEARLRCSPMKGHSHVYWYRQLPEEGLKFMVYLQKENIIDESGMPKERFSAEFPKEGPSILRIQQVVRGDSAAYFCASSQQGARNEQYFGPGTRLTVT.

A remark on this clonotype: A clone one base away is much larger, so this may be a read error. This chain connects TRBV11-2 to TRBJ2-7; 8 nucleotides agree with TRBD1. The CDR3 extends over 14 amino acids. Per the germline V gene, CDR1 is SGHAT and CDR2 is FQNNGV. CDR3 in amino acids: CASSPTGTGNERYF. CDR3 DNA sequence: TGTGCCAGCAGCCCGACAGGGACAGGCAACGAGCGGTACTTC.

This clonotype was detected only a few times. The chain has TRBV14 and TRBJ2-4; D possibly corresponds to TRBD1 (5 bases). The CDR3 has 15 residues. The V gene's germline CDR1 is SGHDN and CDR2 FVKESK. The germline V and J ends were trimmed by 1 base and 4 bases, with 11 bases remaining between them. In nucleotides, the CDR3 is TGTGCCAGCAGCCAAGGATGGCCAGGGAAAAACATTCAGTACTTC. Protein product: CASSQGWPGKNIQYF.

To note about this clonotype: A much larger clone lies a single base off, so this may be a read error. The CDR3 does not end in the conserved phenylalanine or tryptophan, so this is likely a read error. This chain joins TRBV3-1 and TRBJ2-4, with TRBD1 identical over 7 bases. TRBJ2-7 matches the DNA end more closely, so the J call is doubtful. Germline V CDR1 and CDR2: LGHDT, YNNKEL (reference sequence). CDR3 length equals 14 residues. This chain's CDR3 is CASSRLSTGIEQYC. The CDR3 bases are TGTGCCAGCAGCCGGTTATCGACAGGGATCGAGCAGTACTGC.

The sample holds a few counts of this clonotype. This sequence may be a read error, since a much larger clone differs from it by one base. V gene TRBV29-1 combines with J gene TRBJ2-5, with unresolved D. V shed 4 bases and J shed 11 bases, with 14 bases lying between them. The CDR3 covers 11 residues. Germline V lookup: CDR1 SQVTM, CDR2 ANQGSEA. In DNA form, the CDR3 reads TGCAGCGTTGGTAGTAACAATGAGCAGTACTTC. It specifies CSVGSNNEQYF.

This clonotype has at least ten counts. The J gene is TRBJ2-5, the V gene TRBV25-1; 11 bases fit TRBD1. This CDR3 is 18 amino acids long. Germline-derived CDR1 and CDR2 are MGHDK and SYGVNS. Trimming cost V 7 bases and J 5 bases; bases outside gene matches: 18. The CDR3 sequence: CASTQGDRGSGLGETQYF. DNA of the CDR3: TGTGCCAGCACCCAAGGGGACAGGGGGTCTGGTTTAGGGGAGACCCAGTACTTC.

V is TRBV5-1 and J is TRBJ1-5, with a tentative D call TRBD1 (5 bases). The length of the CDR3 is 15 residues. The ends were cut back, 4 bases at V and 2 bases at J, with 13 bases in the middle. CDR1 is SGHRS and CDR2 is YFSETQ in the germline V gene. CDR3 DNA sequence: TGCGCCAGCAGCCGCAACGGGGGAGGCAATCAGCCCCAGCATTTT. Amino acids: CASSRNGGGNQPQHF.

This clonotype was seen a few times. A single base separates this from a much larger clone, so it may be a read error. The J gene is TRBJ2-7, the V gene TRBV4-1; unclear D gene. In germline, CDR1 is MGHRA, CDR2 YSYEKL. CDR3 length equals 15 residues. The CDR3 spells CTSSINTGEHYEQYF. The CDR3 DNA sequence: TGCACCAGCAGCATAAACACTGGAGAACACTACGAGCAGTACTTC.

This clonotype was found many times. The V call is TRBV5-1, the J call TRBJ2-1, with D uncertain. V was shortened by 4 bases and J by 0 bases, with 14 bases between the two germline ends. CDR1 is SGHRS and CDR2 is YFSETQ in the germline V gene. The CDR3 has 16 amino acids. The chain's CDR3 is CASSQTTLSSYNEQFF. CDR3 DNA sequence: TGCGCCAGCAGCCAGACAACCCTCAGCTCCTACAATGAGCAGTTCTTC.

The sample holds one count of this clonotype. J is TRBJ2-2 and V is TRBV4-1, with D uncertain. Germline CDR1 and CDR2: MGHRA and YSYEKL. The CDR3 totals 14 residues. Trimming cost V 1 base and J 7 bases, with 10 bases left between them. CDR3: CASSQAWQIGELFF. Here the CDR3 DNA reads TGCGCCAGCAGCCAAGCTTGGCAAATCGGGGAGCTGTTTTTT.

V gene TRBV12-3 or TRBV12-4 combines with J gene TRBJ1-4; TRBD1 matches 7 bases. The CDR3 runs 15 residues. V gave up 7 bases and J gave up 2 bases; unmatched junction bases: 7. The CDR3 region is CASTTGVLTNEKLFF. The CDR3 DNA follows: TGTGCCAGCACCACAGGGGTCCTGACTAATGAAAAACTGTTTTTT.

Concerning this clonotype: This may arise from a read error, as a much more abundant clone is one base away. This chain uses TRBV12-3 or TRBV12-4 with TRBJ2-7; 7 bases are shared with TRBD1. Germline trimming cut 5 bases from V and 7 bases from J; bases unmatched to any gene: 14. The CDR3 extends over 15 amino acids. The DNA for the CDR3 is TGTGCCAGCAGTACAAGACAGGGAATCTACAATGAGCAGTACTTC. This sequence encodes CASSTRQGIYNEQYF.

This clonotype was counted many times. The chain joins TRBV10-3 to TRBJ2-1, with 9 bases that match TRBD1. This CDR3 comprises 15 residues. J was trimmed by 5 bases and V by 0 bases; bases with no gene match: 2. Germline V lookup: CDR1 ENHRY, CDR2 SYGVKD. CDR3 in amino acids: CAISESGQGNNEQFF. In DNA, the CDR3 is TGTGCCATCAGTGAGTCAGGACAGGGGAACAATGAGCAGTTCTTC.

The chain has TRBV12-3 or TRBV12-4 and TRBJ1-5; D is uncertain. Trimming shortened V by 2 bases and J by 3 bases, and 11 bases separated the two germline ends. CDR3 length: 15 amino acids. DNA of the CDR3: TGTGCCAGCAGTTTATTTGGGTCAGACAATCAGCCCCAGCATTTT. Translated: CASSLFGSDNQPQHF.

This clonotype has a count of ten or more. The V and J genes are TRBV20-1 and TRBJ2-4, with 7 bases that match TRBD2. CDR1 and CDR2 from the germline V gene are DFQATT and SNEGSKA (reference sequence). Trimming removed 3 bases from V and 0 bases from J; junction bases left unmatched: 11. This CDR3 comprises 17 residues. CDR3 nucleotides: TGCAGTGCTAGTCCTGGACTAGGTATTCTAGCCAAAAACATTCAGTACTTC. This sequence encodes CSASPGLGILAKNIQYF.

This clonotype came up many times. The rearrangement links TRBV11-2 to TRBJ1-4; D is perhaps TRBD1 (5 bases). From germline, CDR1 is SGHAT and CDR2 FQNNGV. This CDR3 has 14 amino acids. With 5 bases removed from V and 2 bases from J, the gap between germline ends came to 9 bases. CDR3 residues: CASSVWGTNEKLFF. The CDR3 coding sequence is TGTGCCAGCAGCGTTTGGGGGACTAATGAAAAACTGTTTTTT.

This clonotype has a single count. The genes are TRBV25-1 and TRBJ2-1; 9 bases match TRBD2. Germline lookup yields CDR1 MGHDK and CDR2 SYGVNS. This CDR3 is built from 15 residues. The V segment lost 6 bases and the J segment 7 bases; nucleotides outside the gene matches: 10. In DNA, the CDR3 is TGTGCCAGCAGCTTAGCCCGCGGGGGGGCGAATGAGCAGTTCTTC. It codes for CASSLARGGANEQFF.

This clonotype has only a few counts. The chain has TRBV24-1 and TRBJ2-2; no definite D call. Per germline, CDR1 KGHDR and CDR2 SFDVKD. The CDR3 has 14 residues. Trimming stripped 3 bases from V and 4 bases from J, with 8 bases between. The CDR3: CATSDKVFTGELFF. CDR3 nucleotide sequence: TGTGCCACCAGTGATAAGGTCTTCACCGGGGAGCTGTTTTTT.

The chain uses TRBV5-1 and TRBJ1-1, with 8 bases identical to TRBD1. Trimming at V came to 7 bases and at J to 0 bases, leaving 8 bases not matched to a gene. CDR1 is SGHRS, CDR2 YFSETQ, per germline. This CDR3 comprises 15 residues. CDR3 nucleotides: TGCGCCAGCGGCCCTGGACAGGGAATGAACACTGAAGCTTTCTTT. Translation gives CASGPGQGMNTEAFF. The full variable domain, its missing parts supplied by reference TRBV5-1 and TRBJ1-1, is KAGVTQTPRYLIKTRGQQVTLSCSPISGHRSVSWYQQTPGQGLQFLFEYFSETQRNKGNFPGRFSGRQFSNSRSEMNVSTLELGDSALYLCASGPGQGMNTEAFFGQGTRLTVV.

On this clonotype: This clone may be a read error of a much larger clone one base away. V gene TRBV5-1 combines with J gene TRBJ1-2, with 10 positions matching TRBD1. The CDR3 contains 14 residues. CDR1 and CDR2 from the germline V gene are SGHRS and YFSETQ. CDR3: CASSSGQGIDGDTF. The CDR3, as DNA: TGCGCCAGCAGCTCGGGACAGGGGATCGATGGCGACACCTTC.

This clonotype occurred a few times. The chain couples TRBV19 to TRBJ1-2; possible D gene TRBD1, 6 bases. Germline V gene data show CDR1 as LNHDA and CDR2 as SQIVND (reference sequence). V lost 2 bases to trimming and J lost 11 bases, with 9 bases between them. This CDR3 contains 11 residues. The CDR3 sequence: CASSIRQDYTF. The CDR3 region has the DNA TGTGCCAGTAGTATACGACAGGATTACACCTTC.

This clonotype was detected many times. V usage is TRBV20-1 and J usage is TRBJ2-5; D ambiguous. V lost 6 bases and J lost 5, with 13 bases in between. The germline CDR1 and CDR2 sequences are DFQATT and SNEGSKA (reference sequence). CDR3 size: 12 residues. The DNA for the CDR3 is TGCAGTGCGGGTCAAGTCAGGGAGACCCAGTACTTC. This encodes CSAGQVRETQYF.

This sequence joins TRBV15 and TRBJ1-5; D is ambiguous. Trimming stripped 0 bases from V and 3 bases from J, with 9 bases between. The germline V gene encodes CDR1 LNHNV and CDR2 YYDKDF (reference sequence). CDR3 length equals 15 residues. The CDR3 DNA follows: TGTGCCACCAGCAGAGACCTCAGCCCCAATCAGCCCCAGCATTTT. It is translated as CATSRDLSPNQPQHF.

This clonotype was counted ten times or more. V usage is TRBV15 and J usage is TRBJ2-1, with a possible D match to TRBD2 (6 bases). The CDR3 loop spans 17 amino acids. Germline V lookup: CDR1 LNHNV, CDR2 YYDKDF (reference sequence). The ends were cut back, 0 bases at V and 8 bases at J, with 20 bases in the middle. The CDR3 region is CATSRDRRQGGKDEQFF. The CDR3 nucleotides are TGTGCCACCAGCAGAGATCGCAGGCAGGGAGGTAAGGATGAGCAGTTCTTC.

This clonotype has at least ten counts. J is TRBJ1-1 and V is TRBV12-3 or TRBV12-4, with 8 positions matching TRBD1. V was clipped by 2 bases and J by 4 bases; unmatched bases: 6. This CDR3 is 15 amino acids long. CDR3 sequence reads: CASSLNTGGGTEAFF. The DNA for the CDR3 is TGTGCCAGCAGTTTAAATACAGGGGGAGGCACTGAAGCTTTCTTT.

This clonotype was seen ten or more times. The rearrangement uses TRBV20-1 and TRBJ1-4; 7 nucleotides match TRBD1. CDR3 length equals 13 residues. The germline CDR1 and CDR2 sequences are DFQATT and SNEGSKA (reference sequence). V was clipped by 5 bases and J by 6 bases; unmatched bases: 6. CDR3 coding DNA: TGCAGTGCTCCGGACAGGAAGGATGAAAAACTGTTTTTT. Translation gives CSAPDRKDEKLFF.

V is TRBV7-2 and J is TRBJ2-7, with 7 bases aligning to TRBD1. Trimming cost V 1 base and J 9 bases; bases outside gene matches: 3. Germline V lookup: CDR1 SGHTA, CDR2 FQGNSA. The CDR3 runs to 12 residues. The CDR3 spells CASSLGQGVQYF. CDR3 nucleotide sequence: TGTGCCAGCAGCTTAGGACAGGGCGTGCAGTACTTC.

Worth noting for this clonotype: A much larger clone lies one base from this, so it may be a read error. The chain joins TRBV27 to TRBJ1-6; D gene unclear. Germline values: CDR1 MNHEY, CDR2 SMNVEV (reference sequence). The CDR3 is made up of 14 amino acids. CDR3 amino acids: CAGSLSADNSPLHF. CDR3 sequence (DNA): TGTGCCGGCAGTTTATCGGCCGATAATTCACCCCTCCACTTT.

This clonotype was recorded a few times. The V call is TRBV7-9, the J call TRBJ2-1, with D maybe TRBD1 (6 bases). Trimming removed 5 bases from V and 3 bases from J, with 11 bases in between. The CDR3 contains 14 residues. In germline, CDR1 is SEHNR, CDR2 FQNEAQ (reference sequence). The CDR3 region has the DNA TGTGCCAGCAGCGAGGAACAGGGCTACAATGAGCAGTTCTTC. As protein: CASSEEQGYNEQFF.